This T cell receptor (beta chain) stems from a study of blood T cell repertoires in COVID-19. Participants, about 18 to 89 years old, spanned 24 US areas. V dropped 6 bases and J dropped 3; count of bases not matched to a gene: 8. CDR3 size: 14 residues. The germline CDR1 and CDR2 sequences are SGHRS and YFSETQ. Produced via immunoSEQ multiplex PCR; TCRdb's table is partial and in-frame only. The sample lists about 250,000 clones; more than 75% were seen once. This TCR came from a woman in her forties or fifties who had been exposed to COVID-19. The V and J genes are TRBV5-1 and TRBJ2-7, with 8 bases fitting TRBD2. Sequencing input: PBMCs or T cells enriched from blood (not recorded which). The CDR3 nucleotides are TGCGCCAGCACCCCGACAGCGGGGGTCTACGAGCAGTACTTC. Its protein product is CASTPTAGVYEQYF.